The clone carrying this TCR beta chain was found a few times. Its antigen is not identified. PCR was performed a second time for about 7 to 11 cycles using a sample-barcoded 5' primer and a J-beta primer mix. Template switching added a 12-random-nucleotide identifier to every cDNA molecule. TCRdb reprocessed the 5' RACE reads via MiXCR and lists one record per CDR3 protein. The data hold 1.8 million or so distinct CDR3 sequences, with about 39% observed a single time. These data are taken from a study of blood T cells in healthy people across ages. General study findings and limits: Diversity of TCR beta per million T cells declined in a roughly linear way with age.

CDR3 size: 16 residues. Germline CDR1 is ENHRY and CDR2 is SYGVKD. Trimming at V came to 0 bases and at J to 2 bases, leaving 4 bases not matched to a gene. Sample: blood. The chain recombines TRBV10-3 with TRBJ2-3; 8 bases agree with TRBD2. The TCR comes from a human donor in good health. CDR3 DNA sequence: TGTGCCATCAGTGAGTCGGAGCGGGGGTACACAGATACGCAGTATTTT. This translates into CAISESERGYTDTQYF.